This TCR beta chain was identified in a study (dated by TCRdb to the mid-2010s). With regard to the full study: The study examined whether tumor-infiltrating Tregs in breast cancer are drawn from blood Tregs or arise in situ by conversion from other CD4+ T cell subsets. Results and caveats for the whole study, not just this receptor: Rather than covering whole repertoires, validation in the larger cohort was restricted to a single TCR beta V-J rearrangement. In terms of TCR gene usage, tumor memory CD4+ T cells clustered together with blood and lymph node memory CD4+ cells, as well as with lymph node naive CD4+ cells. The TCR alpha and beta sequences of tumor-infiltrating Tregs showed the greatest overlap with tumor naive CD4+ T cells, followed by blood naive CD4+ T cells.

Cells that were CD4+CD25+CD127-/low were the ones isolated as Tregs. Tregs, naive and memory CD4+ T cells from tumor, blood and ipsilateral draining lymph nodes of five breast cancer patients underwent full-length TCR alpha and beta sequencing. Tumor tissue and lymph nodes from ipsilateral axillary dissection were perfused with PBS, minced and digested with collagenase I and hyaluronidase. A purity exceeding 90% was confirmed by FACS for the sorted cell populations. A remark on this clonotype: It lacks a known antigen. Per-nucleotide qualities are absent, and no much larger clonotype sits a single base away.

Full-length TCR variable regions were amplified by 5' RACE PCR using constant-region reverse primers, and then by semi-nested PCR using Nested Universal Primer A. Using the ReliaPrep RNA Cell Miniprep System, total RNA was extracted, and the SMARTer RACE 5'/3' Kit was then used to reverse transcribe the RNA into 5'RACE-ready cDNA. Multiplex adaptors were used to barcode full-length TCR alpha and beta libraries, and the barcoded libraries were sequenced on an Illumina MiSeq. As for how the authors treated the data: For each of nine subset-tissue groups, sequencing data from the five patients were pooled, and the groups were then compared using unsupervised clustering of TCR gene usage. The Morisita-Horn index, with shared sequences weighted by their contribution to each repertoire, was used to calculate repertoire similarity. TCRdb reanalyzed the raw reads on its own, using fastp at Q25 for trimming and MiXCR for clone calling, and kept in-frame beta chains. Here each entry gathers all rows of one CDR3 protein and keeps the most common genes and DNA. TCRdb, not the authors, supplied the V and J calls. Here the sample has approximately 7,000 distinct CDR3 sequences; roughly 73% occur a single time. Of the sample, around 4.1% is held by the ten largest clones.

The sequence derives from a female donor with breast cancer. The specimen sequenced was tumor-infiltrating Tregs sorted from the breast tumor.

The CDR3 protein is CASSHLRQVFRITNEKLFF. The nucleotide sequence reads as follows: TGCGCCAGCAGCCATCTAAGACAGGTCTTCAGGATTACTAATGAAAAACTGTTTTTT. The chain is encoded by TRBV4-1 joined to TRBJ1-4; TRBD1 might be the D gene, on 6 matching bases. The germline V gene yields MGHRA for CDR1 and YSYEKL for CDR2. Trimming costs V 3 bases and J 2 bases, and their ends lie 22 bases apart. The CDR3 holds 19 amino acids from the cysteine to the phenylalanine. Kept here is only the CDR3 DNA, which spans 57 bases and is read in frame from base 1.